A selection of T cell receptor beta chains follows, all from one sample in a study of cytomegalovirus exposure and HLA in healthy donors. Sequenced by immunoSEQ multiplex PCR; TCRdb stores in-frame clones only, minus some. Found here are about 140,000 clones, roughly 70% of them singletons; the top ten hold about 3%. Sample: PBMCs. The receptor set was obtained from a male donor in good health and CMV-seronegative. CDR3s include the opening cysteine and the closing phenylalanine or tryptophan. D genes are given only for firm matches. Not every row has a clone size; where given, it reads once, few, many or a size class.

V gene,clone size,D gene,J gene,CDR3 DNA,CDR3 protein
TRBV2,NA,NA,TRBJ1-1,TGTGCCAGCAAAGCGGTGGAGGCCACTGAAGCTTTCTTT,CASKAVEATEAFF
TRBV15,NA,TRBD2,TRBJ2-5,TGTGCCACCAGCAGAGATGGGACTAGCGAAGAGACCCAGTACTTC,CATSRDGTSEETQYF
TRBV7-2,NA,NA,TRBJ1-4,TGTGCCAGCAGCTTACAGGGGTATAGTGAAAAACTGTTTTTT,CASSLQGYSEKLFF
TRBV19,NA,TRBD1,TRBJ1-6,TGTGCCAGTAGCATTCGGGACAGGGCGAACTCACCCCTCCACTTT,CASSIRDRANSPLHF
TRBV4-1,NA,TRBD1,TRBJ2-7,TGCGCCAGCAGCCAAGACGACAGGGATACCTACGAGCAGTACTTC,CASSQDDRDTYEQYF
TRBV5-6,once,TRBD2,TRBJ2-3,TGTGCCAGCAGCTTGGTCCCCTCTAGCGGGCCCTCTATCCAGTATTTT,CASSLVPSSGPSIQYF
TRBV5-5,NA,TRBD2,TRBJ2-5,TGTGCCAGCAGCTTGACGGTGGGGGGGGACGAGACCCAGTACTTC,CASSLTVGGDETQYF
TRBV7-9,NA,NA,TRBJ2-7,TGTGCCAGCAGCCCCCGCCCGGGAAGCGAGCAGTACTTC,CASSPRPGSEQYF
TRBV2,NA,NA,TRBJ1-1,TGTGCCAGCAGTTTGAGGGTTGCAGCTTTCTTT,CASSLRVAAFF
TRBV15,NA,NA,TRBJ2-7,TGTGCCACCAGCAGAGATCCAGGGGGGACCTACGAGCAGTACTTC,CATSRDPGGTYEQYF
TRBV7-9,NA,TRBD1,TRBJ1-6,TGTGCCAGCAGCGTTGGGACAGGCGGAAGGATTTTT,CASSVGTGGRIF
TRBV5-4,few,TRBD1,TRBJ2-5,TGTGCCAGCAAAACAACCGGGACAGAGAAAGAGACCCAGTACTTC,CASKTTGTEKETQYF
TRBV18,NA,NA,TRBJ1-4,TGTGCCAGCTCACCGAAAACAGGGTCGGGTGAAAAACTGTTTTTT,CASSPKTGSGEKLFF
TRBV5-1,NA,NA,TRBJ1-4,TGCGCCAGCAGCTTGAATGTGGAAGGGGAACTGTTTTTT,CASSLNVEGELFF
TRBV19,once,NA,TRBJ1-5,TGTGCCAGTAGTACCCGCACAGGGACGGCGAATCAGCCCCAGCATTTT,CASSTRTGTANQPQHF
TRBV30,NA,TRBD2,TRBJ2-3,TGTGCCTGGAGTTATCTAGCGGGAGATGGGACAGATACGCAGTATTTT,CAWSYLAGDGTDTQYF
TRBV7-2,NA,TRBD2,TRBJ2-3,TGTGCCAGCAGCTTAGTAGCTAGCGGGAGGGGTTTGGCAGATACGCAGTATTTT,CASSLVASGRGLADTQYF
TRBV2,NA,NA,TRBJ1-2,TGTGCCAGCAGTGATTACCGCCCGGGAGGCTACACCTTC,CASSDYRPGGYTF
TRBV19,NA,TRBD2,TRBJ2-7,TGTGCCAGTAGTCCATTAGCGGGAGGCTACGAGCAGTACTTC,CASSPLAGGYEQYF
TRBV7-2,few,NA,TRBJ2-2,TGTGCCAGCAGCCGCTTACCAGTTAACACCGGGGAGCTGTTTTTT,CASSRLPVNTGELFF
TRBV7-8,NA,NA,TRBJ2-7,TGTGCCAGCAGCTTAGGGGGAGGCGAGCAGTACTTC,CASSLGGGEQYF
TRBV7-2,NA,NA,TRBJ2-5,TGTGCCAGCGGAGCGGCCCTGAGGGAGACCCAGTACTTC,CASGAALRETQYF
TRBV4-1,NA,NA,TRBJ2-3,TGCGCCAGCAGCCTCCTTCCGGGGGTGAGTTGGGCAGATACGCAGTATTTT,CASSLLPGVSWADTQYF
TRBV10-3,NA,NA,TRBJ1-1,TGTGCCATCAACCCGACAGTATTCACTGAAGCTTTCTTT,CAINPTVFTEAFF
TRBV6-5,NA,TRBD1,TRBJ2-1,TGTGCCAGCAGTTACTCAACACAGGGGGCGGGCTATGAGCAGTTCTTC,CASSYSTQGAGYEQFF
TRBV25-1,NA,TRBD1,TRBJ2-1,TGTGCCAGCAGTGCACAGGGGTCTAGCAATGAGCAGTTCTTC,CASSAQGSSNEQFF
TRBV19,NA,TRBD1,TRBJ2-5,TGTGCCAGTAGTATGAGGGGGACAGGGGTGCCCCATAGGGAGACCCAGTACTTC,CASSMRGTGVPHRETQYF
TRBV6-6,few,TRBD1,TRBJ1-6,TGTGCCAGCAGTTACTCGGGACAGATAGGGCCCCTCCACTTT,CASSYSGQIGPLHF
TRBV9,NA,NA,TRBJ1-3,TGTGCCAGCAGCCCTAGGGGGGGGTATGGAAACACCATATATTTT,CASSPRGGYGNTIYF
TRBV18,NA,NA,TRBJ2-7,TGTGCCAGCTCACCAACCGAGACCAAGCTTAGCGGCATCTACGAGCAGTACTTC,CASSPTETKLSGIYEQYF
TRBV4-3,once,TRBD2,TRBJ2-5,TGCGCCAGCAGCCAAGATCCGACTAGCGGGAAGGAGACCCAGTACTTC,CASSQDPTSGKETQYF
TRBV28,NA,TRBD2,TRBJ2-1,TGTGCCAGCAGTTCGGGACTAGCGGACAATGAGCAGTTCTTC,CASSSGLADNEQFF
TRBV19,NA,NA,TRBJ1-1,TGTGCCAGTAGTATCGGGGGACGAAGTACTGAAGCTTTCTTT,CASSIGGRSTEAFF
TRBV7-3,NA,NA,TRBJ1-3,TGTGCCAGCAGCTCGCTGGGGGCGGGAAACACCATATATTTT,CASSSLGAGNTIYF
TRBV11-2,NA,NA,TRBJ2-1,TGTGCCAGCAGTCCCACCCGGGACTTAAACTACAATGAGCAGTTCTTC,CASSPTRDLNYNEQFF
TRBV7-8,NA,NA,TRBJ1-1,TGTGCCAGCAGCCCACTCGGGCGGGAACCGGGGCTCGAAGCTTTCTTT,CASSPLGREPGLEAFF
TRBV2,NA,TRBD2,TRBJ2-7,TGTGCCAGCACTGTCGGGGCGGGGGTTACCTACGAGCAGTACTTC,CASTVGAGVTYEQYF
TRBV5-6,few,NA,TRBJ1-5,TGTGCCAGCAGCTTGTCAGGGGACGGGCAGCCCCAGCATTTT,CASSLSGDGQPQHF
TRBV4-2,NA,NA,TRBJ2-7,TGTGCCAGCAGCCAAGACTATCCCTCCTACGAGCAGTACTTC,CASSQDYPSYEQYF
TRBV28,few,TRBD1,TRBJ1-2,TGTGCCAGCTGGGACAGGGGGTACTATGGCTACACCTTC,CASWDRGYYGYTF